Here is one T cell receptor beta chain with its context. The protocol was immunoSEQ multiplex PCR, while the TCRdb copy is restricted to in-frame clones and leaves out a portion. The repertoire consists of 150,000 or so clones, with about four fifths occurring once and the leading ten covering 5.5% to 7.5%. The CDR3 sequence is 15 residues long. Trimming shortened V by 7 bases and J by 4 bases, and 17 bases separated the two germline ends. Germline V gene data show CDR1 as LNHDA and CDR2 as SQIVND (reference sequence). The source of the sample is a study of blood T cell repertoires in COVID-19. This clonotype originated in a woman aged 50 to 60 who had been exposed to COVID-19. The rearrangement uses TRBV19 and TRBJ1-3, with no clear D. The material sequenced was PBMCs or T cells enriched from blood (not recorded which). For the CDR3, the DNA is TGTGCCAGTAACTTATATCCGGGAGGAGGAAACACCATATATTTT. Its protein product is CASNLYPGGGNTIYF.